The 15 T cell receptor beta chains presented below share a single source sample, sequenced in a study of T cells in Graves' hyperthyroidism and ophthalmopathy. There were TCR beta CDR3 regions amplified from RNA transcripts. RT-PCR in the first round (using the HTBI primer set) targeted the TCR CDR3. TCRdb analysed the multiplex PCR reads with MiXCR anew, one entry per CDR3 protein. The sample records hundreds of thousands of distinct CDR3 sequences, 16% being singletons. Sequenced sample: blood. The receptors here all came from a woman between 18 and 29 years old with Graves' hyperthyroidism.

This clonotype has ten or more counts. CDR3 in DNA: TGTGCCACCAGTGACCCCAGGACTAGCGGGAGACTGAATGAGCAGTTCTTC. Residues: CATSDPRTSGRLNEQFF. J is TRBJ2-1 and V is TRBV24-1, with TRBD2 matching over 13 bases. J was trimmed by 7 bases and V by 4 bases; bases with no gene match: 9. The CDR3 is made up of 17 amino acids. Germline loops: CDR1 KGHDR, CDR2 SFDVKD.

The table lists this clonotype with a few counts. The genes are TRBV6-2 or TRBV6-3 and TRBJ1-1, with TRBD1 matching over 12 bases. This CDR3 region has 16 residues. J gave up 4 bases and V 5 bases, and 8 bases lay outside the gene matches. Germline CDR1 reads MNHEY; CDR2 reads SVGEGT. The CDR3 DNA follows: TGTGCCAGCAGTGTCCCGGGACAGGGGGCACGCACTGAAGCTTTCTTT. Its translation is CASSVPGQGARTEAFF.

This clonotype showed up many times. The chain combines TRBV28 with TRBJ2-1; no reliable D call. The V end lost 6 bases, the J end lost 8 bases, and 14 bases lay between the germline ends. The CDR3 spans 13 residues. Germline-derived CDR1 and CDR2 are MDHEN and SYDVKM. CDR3 in DNA: TGTGCCAGCAGCCATACCCCAAGCTATGAGCAGTTCTTC. The encoded protein is CASSHTPSYEQFF. Together with reference TRBV28 and TRBJ2-1, the CDR3 gives the full variable domain: DVKVTQSSRYLVKRTGEKVFLECVQDMDHENMFWYRQDPGLGLRLIYFSYDVKMKEKGDIPEGYSVSREKKERFSLILESASTNQTSMYLCASSHTPSYEQFFGPGTRLTVL.

The chain uses TRBV6-1 and TRBJ1-4; D is undetermined. The CDR3 contains 17 residues. CDR1 and CDR2 from the germline V gene are MNHNS and SASEGT. Trimming left V 0 bases short and J 0 bases short, with 11 bases between. The CDR3 reads CASSEALRRSTNEKLFF. The CDR3 DNA reads TGTGCCAGCAGTGAAGCGCTAAGAAGGTCAACTAATGAAAAACTGTTTTTT.

There are many counts of this clonotype. The chain joins TRBV29-1 to TRBJ2-7; D possibly corresponds to TRBD2 (5 bases). Germline V gene sequence: CDR1 SQVTM, CDR2 ANQGSEA. Deletions cut 3 bases from V and 3 bases from J, with 6 bases between. CDR3 length: 11 amino acids. CDR3 sequence reads: CSVERDYEQYF. CDR3 bases: TGCAGCGTTGAGAGGGACTACGAGCAGTACTTC.

The chain combines TRBV20-1 with TRBJ1-2; maybe TRBD1 (6 bases). Germline CDR1 DFQATT, CDR2 SNEGSKA (reference sequence). This CDR3 is built from 14 residues. V gave up 3 bases and J gave up 2 bases, with 13 bases separating them. The CDR3 region has the DNA TGCAGTGCTAGGGGGGCAGGGACAAACTATGGCTACACCTTC. Translating gives CSARGAGTNYGYTF.

The rearrangement links TRBV24-1 to TRBJ1-2, with D perhaps matching TRBD1 (5 bases). The germline gives CDR1 KGHDR, CDR2 SFDVKD. The CDR3 totals 13 residues. V was cut by 4 bases and J by 4 bases, with 9 bases left in between. CDR3 sequence reads: CATSDRGLYGYTF. The DNA of the CDR3 is TGTGCCACCAGTGACCGGGGCCTCTATGGCTACACCTTC.

This chain uses TRBV11-1 with TRBJ1-4, with D perhaps matching TRBD1 (6 bases). Germline V gene data show CDR1 as SGHAT and CDR2 as FQDESV (reference sequence). This CDR3 has 13 amino acids. V dropped 2 bases and J dropped 7 bases, with 8 bases sitting between them. DNA for the CDR3: TGTGCCAGCAGCTTACAGGGGAGTGAAAAACTGTTTTTT. Encoded protein: CASSLQGSEKLFF.

Ten or more counts support this clonotype. The V gene is TRBV11-3, the J gene TRBJ2-3, with 9 bases that match TRBD1. This CDR3 has 13 amino acids. CDR1 and CDR2 (germline): SGHNT, YENEEA. J gave up 5 bases and V 3 bases, and 0 bases lay outside the gene matches. CDR3 sequence reads: CASSLTGGDTQYF. The CDR3 bases are TGTGCCAGCAGCTTGACAGGGGGAGATACGCAGTATTTT. Supplemented by reference TRBV11-3 and TRBJ2-3, the full variable domain reads EAGVVQSPRYKIIEKKQPVAFWCNPISGHNTLYWYLQNLGQGPELLIRYENEEAVDDSQLPKDRFSAERLKGVDSTLKIQPAELGDSAVYLCASSLTGGDTQYFGPGTRLTVL.

This clonotype was detected a few times. The chain couples TRBV7-2 to TRBJ2-7, with 11 nucleotides matching TRBD1. Germline V lookup: CDR1 SGHTA, CDR2 FQGNSA. The CDR3 runs 14 residues. The trim removed 6 bases at V and 5 bases at J, leaving 6 bases unmatched. In nucleotides, the CDR3 is TGTGCCAGCAGAGGGGGGACAGGGGGGCACGAGCAGTACTTC. It is translated as CASRGGTGGHEQYF.

This clonotype has a count of ten or more. J is TRBJ2-5 and V is TRBV7-2, with 12 bases that match TRBD2. The CDR3 sequence is 15 residues long. The germline gives CDR1 SGHTA, CDR2 FQGNSA. V lost 4 bases to trimming and J lost 4 bases; unmatched junction nucleotides: 4. CDR3 nucleotide sequence: TGTGCCAGCAGCTGGACTAGCGGGGCGGCAGAGACCCAGTACTTC. Translating gives CASSWTSGAAETQYF.

J is TRBJ2-4 and V is TRBV12-3 or TRBV12-4; the match to TRBD2 covers 10 bases. This CDR3 is built from 15 residues. Trimming took 4 bases from V and 8 from J; bases not matched to a gene: 8. The CDR3 is CASSWASGGGDIQYF. CDR3 bases: TGTGCCAGCAGTTGGGCTAGCGGGGGAGGAGACATTCAGTACTTC.

The chain couples TRBV6-6 to TRBJ1-5; D possibly corresponds to TRBD1 (5 bases). Trimming stripped 3 bases from V and 5 bases from J, with 11 bases between. Germline V CDR1 and CDR2: MNHNY, SVGAGI (reference sequence). The CDR3 loop spans 14 amino acids. CDR3 nucleotides: TGTGCCAGCAGTTATTCGGCGGGGGATCAGCCCCAGCATTTT. Its translation: CASSYSAGDQPQHF.

V usage is TRBV7-9 and J usage is TRBJ2-7; 12 bases map to TRBD2. CDR1 and CDR2 (germline): SEHNR, FQNEAQ (reference sequence). Unmatched junction bases numbered 3, after V lost 5 bases and J lost 4 bases. The CDR3 is made up of 14 amino acids. DNA of the CDR3: TGTGCCAGCAGCACCGGGACTAGCGGGTACGAGCAGTACTTC. It translates to CASSTGTSGYEQYF.

The chain recombines TRBV2 with TRBJ2-3, with TRBD2 matching 14 bases. V shed 5 bases and J 5 bases; nucleotides not matched to a gene: 6. The germline gives CDR1 SNHLY, CDR2 FYNNEI. CDR3 length equals 16 residues. CDR3 region: CASSRLAGGPGDTQYF. The DNA for the CDR3 is TGTGCCAGCAGTAGACTAGCGGGGGGGCCTGGAGATACGCAGTATTTT.